The source of this T cell receptor beta chain is a study of Ad26.COV2.S vaccination and SARS-CoV-2 variants. Study-wide background: A participant enrolled in the COV1001 Ad26.COV2.S trial arm provided the sample. Study-level findings and limits: Vaccine and placebo groups showed comparable non-spike TCR breadth.

V was shortened by 3 bases and J by 9 bases, with 10 bases between the two germline ends. Germline lookup yields CDR1 LGHDT and CDR2 YNNKEL (reference sequence). CDR3 length: 12 residues. The assay was immunoSEQ multiplex PCR, and TCRdb's table has in-frame clones only and misses some. The sample shows 300,000 to 350,000 clones, more than 70% of them seen only once. The treatment denotes: around 19 received Ad26.COV2.S at low or high dose, single or two shots; a few received placebo; per-sample allocation not given. Day 63 following the first vaccine or placebo injection was when the samples were taken. As regards this clone: The antigen is not known.

This TCR came from a person aged 18-60 years who received the Ad26.COV2.S COVID-19 vaccine or a placebo. V usage is TRBV3-1 (or the pseudogene TRBV3-2) and J usage is TRBJ2-3; D remains ambiguous. The material was peripheral blood, obtained in a trial of Ad26.COV2.S vaccine versus placebo. CDR3 in amino acids: CASSQELRTQYF. DNA for the CDR3: TGTGCCAGCAGCCAGGAGCTCAGGACGCAGTATTTT.